The 28 T cell receptor beta chains in this list originate from one sample, sequenced in a study of blood T cell repertoires in COVID-19. Clones were sequenced by immunoSEQ multiplex PCR, and TCRdb holds only the in-frame ones, with some missing. Of 400,000 to 550,000 clones listed, 75% to 90% were seen once; the top ten hold 4.3%. Sequenced: peripheral blood. These receptor sequences come from a woman aged 25-40 years with acute or convalescent COVID-19.

The chain recombines TRBV11-2 with TRBJ2-3, with TRBD1 as a possible D gene (5 bases). Germline-derived CDR1 and CDR2 are SGHAT and FQNNGV. Between the trimmed V and J ends, which lost 5 bases and 4 bases, there was a span of 22 bases. This CDR3 spans 17 amino acids. CDR3 residues: CASSINIGAQIADTQYF. Here the CDR3 DNA reads TGTGCCAGCAGCATAAACATAGGGGCCCAGATCGCAGATACGCAGTATTTT. Filled out from reference TRBV11-2 and TRBJ2-3, the complete variable domain reads EAGVAQSPRYKIIEKRQSVAFWCNPISGHATLYWYQQILGQGPKLLIQFQNNGVVDDSQLPKDRFSAERLKGVDSTLKIQPAKLEDSAVYLCASSINIGAQIADTQYFGPGTRLTVL.

This chain links TRBV2 with TRBJ1-5; TRBD1 might be the D (5 bases). The CDR3 has 13 amino acids. The germline V gene has CDR1 SNHLY and CDR2 FYNNEI. V lost 4 bases, J lost 5 bases, and 9 bases lay in between. The CDR3 sequence: CASSVTTDQPQHF. The CDR3 bases are TGTGCCAGCAGTGTTACGACAGATCAGCCCCAGCATTTT.

This clone was counted a single time. The chain has TRBV11-2 and TRBJ2-2; a weak D match, TRBD2 (6 bases). In germline, CDR1 is SGHAT, CDR2 FQNNGV. Trimming pared 3 bases from V and 1 base from J, leaving 9 bases between. There are 15 residues in the CDR3. CDR3 region: CASSFLALNTGELFF. The DNA of the CDR3 is TGTGCCAGCAGCTTTCTAGCGTTGAACACCGGGGAGCTGTTTTTT.

With respect to this clone: Within the sample, other DNA sequences also encode this same CDR3. The chain carries TRBV4-1 and TRBJ2-7; a weak D match, TRBD2 (6 bases). CDR3 length: 14 amino acids. V was cut by 3 bases and J by 3 bases, with 12 bases left in between. CDR1 MGHRA and CDR2 YSYEKL come from the germline V gene. The CDR3, as DNA: TGCGCCAGCAGCCATGGGACTGGGAACTACGAGCAGTACTTC. Protein sequence: CASSHGTGNYEQYF.

The rearrangement links TRBV24-1 to TRBJ2-3, with a weak D call TRBD2 (6 bases). Germline-derived CDR1 and CDR2 are KGHDR and SFDVKD. Trimming pared 2 bases from V and 3 bases from J, leaving 11 bases between. The CDR3 length is 15 residues. The CDR3: CATSDSAGRTDTQYF. The CDR3 DNA is TGTGCCACCAGTGATTCAGCGGGTCGTACAGATACGCAGTATTTT.

The chain employs TRBV14 and TRBJ1-3, with 9 bases matching TRBD1. Germline assignment: CDR1 SGHDN and CDR2 FVKESK. The CDR3 contains 14 residues. Germline trimming cut 6 bases from V and 4 bases from J; bases unmatched to any gene: 4. CDR3 coding DNA: TGTGCCAGCAGACGGACAGGGGACGGAAACACCATATATTTT. Residues: CASRRTGDGNTIYF.

V usage is TRBV11-1 and J usage is TRBJ2-6; D is ambiguous. Per germline, CDR1 SGHAT and CDR2 FQDESV (reference sequence). V shed 7 bases and J shed 0 bases, with 13 bases lying between them. CDR3 size: 16 residues. CDR3: CASIGSPGSGANVLTF. In DNA, the CDR3 is TGTGCCAGCATCGGGTCCCCTGGCTCTGGGGCCAACGTCCTGACTTTC.

The CDR3 DNA sequence: TGTGCCAGCAGCTTAGACAGGGGGGTTTTCTTT. Protein: CASSLDRGVFF. The chain combines TRBV11-2 with TRBJ1-1; 7 bases map to TRBD1. Looked up from germline, CDR1 is SGHAT and CDR2 is FQNNGV. The J segment lost 13 bases and the V segment lost 0 bases, leaving 2 bases of the junction unmatched. CDR3 length equals 11 residues.

The V and J genes are TRBV2 and TRBJ1-5; D is possibly TRBD1 (6 bases). The V end lost 6 bases, the J end lost 1 base, and 16 bases lay between the germline ends. The CDR3 is 16 residues long. From germline, CDR1 is SNHLY and CDR2 FYNNEI. CDR3 DNA: TGTGCCAGCAGGAAGCAGGGGTCTTTAAGCAATCAGCCCCAGCATTTT. It encodes CASRKQGSLSNQPQHF.

V gene TRBV14 combines with J gene TRBJ2-3; D gene uncertain. The CDR3 runs to 14 residues. Germline lookup yields CDR1 SGHDN and CDR2 FVKESK. Trimming took off 0 bases at V and 7 bases at J, with 11 bases between the two ends. The CDR3 DNA reads TGTGCCAGCAGCCAAGATTCGGTAGTCAATACGCAGTATTTT. As protein: CASSQDSVVNTQYF.

The V and J genes are TRBV5-4 and TRBJ2-3, with TRBD1 identical over 7 bases. Per the germline V gene, CDR1 is SGHNT and CDR2 is YYREEE (reference sequence). Trimming at V came to 2 bases and at J to 7 bases, leaving 7 bases not matched to a gene. This CDR3 spans 14 amino acids. This CDR3 is CASSFDRDSNTQYF. CDR3 DNA sequence: TGTGCCAGCAGCTTTGACAGGGATTCGAATACGCAGTATTTT.

This chain joins TRBV18 and TRBJ1-5, with D unresolved. The CDR3 is made up of 15 amino acids. Germline V CDR1 and CDR2: KGHSH, LQKENI. The V end lost 5 bases, the J end lost 0 bases, and 11 bases lay between the germline ends. As DNA, the CDR3 is TGTGCCAGCTCAACAGCGGACTATAGCAATCAGCCCCAGCATTTT. This codes for CASSTADYSNQPQHF.

The V gene is TRBV29-1, the J gene TRBJ1-2; D is uncertain. V dropped 0 bases and J dropped 4 bases, with 6 bases sitting between them. The CDR3 spans 12 residues. Germline V gene sequence: CDR1 SQVTM, CDR2 ANQGSEA. The CDR3 DNA sequence: TGCAGCGTTGAAGACAGTTTCTATGGCTACACCTTC. This encodes CSVEDSFYGYTF.

The V call is TRBV6-6, the J call TRBJ2-5; 10 bases agree with TRBD2. This CDR3 spans 16 amino acids. V gave up 6 bases and J gave up 0 bases; unmatched junction bases: 7. The germline V gene encodes CDR1 MNHNY and CDR2 SVGAGI (reference sequence). CDR3 sequence reads: CASSRVSGGYQETQYF. CDR3 DNA sequence: TGTGCCAGCAGCAGGGTTAGCGGGGGGTACCAAGAGACCCAGTACTTC.

This clone was counted a single time. This chain links TRBV2 with TRBJ1-6; TRBD1 agrees at 7 bases. Germline assignment: CDR1 SNHLY and CDR2 FYNNEI. The junction had 13 bases not matched to a gene; V was cut back by 7 bases and J by 13 bases. The CDR3 contains 14 residues. The CDR3 nucleotides are TGTGCCAGCATTTATCGGGACAGTACGGGGCCCCTCCACTTT. It yields the protein CASIYRDSTGPLHF.

The V call is TRBV11-1, the J call TRBJ2-1, with TRBD2 as a possible D gene (5 bases). Per germline, CDR1 SGHAT and CDR2 FQDESV (reference sequence). The CDR3 consists of 16 residues. V lost 1 base, J lost 7 bases, and 17 bases lay in between. The CDR3 sequence is CASSLEFGGLGNEQFF. CDR3 sequence (DNA): TGTGCCAGCAGCTTAGAGTTCGGAGGATTGGGGAATGAGCAGTTCTTC. The full variable domain, its missing parts supplied by reference TRBV11-1 and TRBJ2-1, is EAEVAQSPRYKITEKSQAVAFWCDPISGHATLYWYRQILGQGPELLVQFQDESVVDDSQLPKDRFSAERLKGVDSTLKIQPAELGDSAMYLCASSLEFGGLGNEQFFGPGTRLTVL.

Ten or more counts support this clone. The genes are TRBV5-6 and TRBJ1-1, with TRBD1 identical over 10 bases. Germline V CDR1 and CDR2: SGHDT, YYEEEE. J gave up 5 bases and V 3 bases, and 7 bases lay outside the gene matches. This CDR3 is built from 15 residues. CDR3 residues: CASSWTGTGVTEAFF. The CDR3 nucleotides are TGTGCCAGCAGCTGGACCGGGACAGGGGTAACTGAAGCTTTCTTT.

V and J are TRBV7-2 and TRBJ2-7; perhaps TRBD1 as D (6 bases). The germline V gene has CDR1 SGHTA and CDR2 FQGNSA. The CDR3 has 14 residues. Deletions cut 6 bases from V and 2 bases from J, with 14 bases between. The CDR3 DNA reads TGTGCCAGCAGACCCGGGACAAATACCTACGAGCAGTACTTC. Encoded protein: CASRPGTNTYEQYF.

This chain links TRBV19 with TRBJ1-2, with 7 bases that match TRBD1. V gave up 4 bases and J gave up 2 bases; unmatched junction bases: 7. The length of the CDR3 is 15 residues. Germline-derived CDR1 and CDR2 are LNHDA and SQIVND (reference sequence). The CDR3 reads CASSSTGQQNYGYTF. CDR3 coding DNA: TGTGCCAGTAGTAGTACGGGACAGCAAAACTATGGCTACACCTTC.

The V gene is TRBV11-3, the J gene TRBJ2-7; 9 bases are shared with TRBD1. The germline CDR1 and CDR2 sequences are SGHNT and YENEEA. V shed 8 bases and J 0 bases; nucleotides not matched to a gene: 20. CDR3 length equals 19 residues. CDR3 coding DNA: TGTGCCAGCCCAACGACAGGGGGAGGGTGGAATCCCAGCTCCTACGAGCAGTACTTC. Protein sequence: CASPTTGGGWNPSSYEQYF.

The rearrangement links TRBV27 to TRBJ1-4, with a possible D match to TRBD1 (5 bases). V gave up 5 bases and J gave up 8 bases, with 15 bases separating them. The CDR3 runs 14 residues. The germline V gene has CDR1 MNHEY and CDR2 SMNVEV (reference sequence). The CDR3 DNA reads as TGTGCCAGCAGTCCGGGACTTAGAGGGGAAAAACTGTTTTTT. Its protein is CASSPGLRGEKLFF.

This clone was detected only a few times. The chain links TRBV30 to TRBJ2-1; 11 bases line up with TRBD2. Germline loops: CDR1 GTSNPN, CDR2 SVGIG (reference sequence). The CDR3 covers 15 residues. The junction had 7 bases not matched to a gene; V was cut back by 3 bases and J by 6 bases. This CDR3 reads CAWRALAGGRNEQFF. The CDR3 bases are TGTGCCTGGAGGGCCCTAGCGGGGGGCCGCAATGAGCAGTTCTTC.

This chain links TRBV3-1 (or the pseudogene TRBV3-2) with TRBJ1-4, with 9 nucleotides matching TRBD1. The ends lost 6 bases at V and 5 bases at J; junction bases unmatched: 4. The CDR3 is 14 residues long. Germline V gene lookup returns CDR1 LGHDT and CDR2 YNNKEL (reference sequence). CDR3 protein: CASSRQGENEKLFF. Written as DNA, the CDR3 is TGTGCCAGCAGTAGACAGGGGGAAAATGAAAAACTGTTTTTT.

This chain connects TRBV19 to TRBJ2-2; D remains unclear. Germline V gene data show CDR1 as LNHDA and CDR2 as SQIVND (reference sequence). Trimming removed 3 bases at V and 3 bases at J, with 11 bases between. The CDR3 covers 15 residues. The CDR3 loop reads CASSIQASYTGELFF. Here the CDR3 DNA reads TGTGCCAGTAGTATCCAGGCCTCCTACACCGGGGAGCTGTTTTTT.

The V and J genes are TRBV11-3 and TRBJ2-1; D possibly corresponds to TRBD2 (5 bases). The CDR3 has 14 amino acids. Germline CDR1 is SGHNT and CDR2 is YENEEA. Trimming removed 4 bases at V and 4 bases at J, with 11 bases between. The CDR3 DNA is TGTGCCAGCAGCTCCAATCGGGGTTACAATGAGCAGTTCTTC. Translating it yields CASSSNRGYNEQFF.

The chain joins TRBV14 to TRBJ1-2, with a tentative D call TRBD1 (5 bases). The V end was cut by 0 bases, the J end by 4 bases, with 12 bases between. CDR1 is SGHDN, CDR2 FVKESK, per germline. This CDR3 region has 15 residues. CDR3 in amino acids: CASSQDRGISYGYTF. CDR3 coding DNA: TGTGCCAGCAGCCAAGATCGGGGGATTTCCTATGGCTACACCTTC.

This clone was recorded a few times. The rearrangement links TRBV6-2 or TRBV6-3 to TRBJ1-5; D gene uncertain. Germline assignment: CDR1 MNHEY and CDR2 SVGEGT. The CDR3 contains 13 residues. V shed 4 bases and J shed 2 bases, with 6 bases lying between them. Written as DNA, the CDR3 is TGTGCCAGCAGTTGGGAGGGCAATCAGCCCCAGCATTTT. Encoded protein: CASSWEGNQPQHF.

The chain carries TRBV3-1 (or the pseudogene TRBV3-2) and TRBJ2-5; maybe TRBD1 (5 bases). Per germline, CDR1 LGHDT and CDR2 YNNKEL (reference sequence). Trimming removed 5 bases at V and 2 bases at J, with 12 bases between. CDR3 length: 14 amino acids. CDR3 loop: CASSYGHIQETQYF. CDR3 DNA sequence: TGTGCCAGCAGCTACGGACACATTCAAGAGACCCAGTACTTC.